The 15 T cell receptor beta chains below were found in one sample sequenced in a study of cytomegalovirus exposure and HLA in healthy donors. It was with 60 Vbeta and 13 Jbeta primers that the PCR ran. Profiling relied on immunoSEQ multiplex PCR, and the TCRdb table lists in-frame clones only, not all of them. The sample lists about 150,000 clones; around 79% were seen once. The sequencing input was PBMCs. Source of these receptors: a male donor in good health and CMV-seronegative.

The CDR3 sequence is CASSLGGQFNYGYTF. DNA for the CDR3: TGTGCCAGCAGCTTAGGGGGACAGTTTAACTATGGCTACACCTTC. The J gene is TRBJ1-2, the V gene TRBV7-9; 7 bases are shared with TRBD1. The germline CDR1 and CDR2 sequences are SEHNR and FQNEAQ (reference sequence). With V trimmed by 1 base and J by 1 base, 3 bases remained unmatched. There are 15 residues in the CDR3.

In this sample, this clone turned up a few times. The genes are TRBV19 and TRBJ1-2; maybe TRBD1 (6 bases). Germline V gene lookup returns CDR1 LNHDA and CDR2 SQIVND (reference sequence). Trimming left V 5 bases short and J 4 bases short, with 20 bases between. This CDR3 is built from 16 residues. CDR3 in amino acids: CASSPGQKKTFYGYTF. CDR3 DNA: TGTGCCAGTAGTCCTGGACAGAAAAAAACTTTCTATGGCTACACCTTC.

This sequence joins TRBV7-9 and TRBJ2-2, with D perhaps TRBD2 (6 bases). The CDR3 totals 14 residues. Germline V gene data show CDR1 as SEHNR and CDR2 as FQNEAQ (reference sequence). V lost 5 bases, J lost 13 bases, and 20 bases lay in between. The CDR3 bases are TGTGCCAGCAGCGCAACACCGGGAGAAAGGGCGCTGTTTTTT. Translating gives CASSATPGERALFF.

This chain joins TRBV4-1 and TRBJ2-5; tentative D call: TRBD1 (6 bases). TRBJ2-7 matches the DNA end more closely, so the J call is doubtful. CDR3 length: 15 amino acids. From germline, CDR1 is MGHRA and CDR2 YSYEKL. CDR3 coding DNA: TGCGCCAGCAGCCAACCGGTCAGGGGATCCTACGAGCAGTACTTC. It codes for CASSQPVRGSYEQYF.

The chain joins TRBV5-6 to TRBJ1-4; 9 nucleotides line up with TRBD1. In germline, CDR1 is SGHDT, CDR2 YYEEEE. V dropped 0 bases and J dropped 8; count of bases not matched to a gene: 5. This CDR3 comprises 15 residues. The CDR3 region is CASSLVGQGREKLFF. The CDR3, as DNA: TGTGCCAGCAGCTTGGTGGGACAGGGACGAGAAAAACTGTTTTTT.

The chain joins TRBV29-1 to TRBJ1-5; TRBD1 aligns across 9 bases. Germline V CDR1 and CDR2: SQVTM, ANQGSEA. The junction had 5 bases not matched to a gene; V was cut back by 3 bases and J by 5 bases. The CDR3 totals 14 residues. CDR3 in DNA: TGCAGCGTTGATACGGGACAGGGAGATCAGCCCCAGCATTTT. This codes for CSVDTGQGDQPQHF. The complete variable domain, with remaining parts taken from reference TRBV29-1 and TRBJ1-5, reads SAVISQKPSRDICQRGTSLTIQCQVDSQVTMMFWYRQQPGQSLTLIATANQGSEATYESGFVIDKFPISRPNLTFSTLTVSNMSPEDSSIYLCSVDTGQGDQPQHFGDGTRLSIL.

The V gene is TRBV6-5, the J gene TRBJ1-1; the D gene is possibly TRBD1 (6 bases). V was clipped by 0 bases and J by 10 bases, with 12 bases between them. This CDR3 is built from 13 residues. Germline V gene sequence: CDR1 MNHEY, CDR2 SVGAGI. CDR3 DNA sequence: TGTGCCAGCAGTTACTCGGTTAGAGGGGGAGCTTTCTTT. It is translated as CASSYSVRGGAFF.

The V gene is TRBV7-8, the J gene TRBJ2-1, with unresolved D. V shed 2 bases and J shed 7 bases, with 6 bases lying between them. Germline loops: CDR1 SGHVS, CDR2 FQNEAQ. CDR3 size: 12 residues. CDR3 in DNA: TGTGCCAGCAGCTTACGTATAAATGAGCAGTTCTTC. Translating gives CASSLRINEQFF.

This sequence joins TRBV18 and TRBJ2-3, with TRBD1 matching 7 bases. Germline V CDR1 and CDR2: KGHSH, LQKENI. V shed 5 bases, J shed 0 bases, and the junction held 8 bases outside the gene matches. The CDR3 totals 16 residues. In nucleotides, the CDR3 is TGTGCCAGCTCAACGCGACAGGGAAGGAGCACAGATACGCAGTATTTT. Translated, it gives CASSTRQGRSTDTQYF.

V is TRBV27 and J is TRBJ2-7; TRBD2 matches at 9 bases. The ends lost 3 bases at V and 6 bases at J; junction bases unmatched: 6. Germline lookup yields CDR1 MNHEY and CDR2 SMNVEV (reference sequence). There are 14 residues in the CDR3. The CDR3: CASSLVAGVVEQYF. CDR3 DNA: TGTGCCAGCAGTTTGGTAGCGGGAGTGGTCGAGCAGTACTTC.

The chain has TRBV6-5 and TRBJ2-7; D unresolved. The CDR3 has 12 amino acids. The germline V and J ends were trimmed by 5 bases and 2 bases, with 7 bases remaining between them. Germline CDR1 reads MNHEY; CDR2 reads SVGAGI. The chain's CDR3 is CASSNEPYEQYF. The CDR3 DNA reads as TGTGCCAGCAGTAATGAGCCCTACGAGCAGTACTTC.

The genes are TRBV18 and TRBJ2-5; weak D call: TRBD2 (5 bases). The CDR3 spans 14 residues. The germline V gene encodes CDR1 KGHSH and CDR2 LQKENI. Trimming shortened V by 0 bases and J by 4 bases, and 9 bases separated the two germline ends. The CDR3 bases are TGTGCCAGCTCACCACCGAATGAGGGAGAGACCCAGTACTTC. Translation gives CASSPPNEGETQYF.

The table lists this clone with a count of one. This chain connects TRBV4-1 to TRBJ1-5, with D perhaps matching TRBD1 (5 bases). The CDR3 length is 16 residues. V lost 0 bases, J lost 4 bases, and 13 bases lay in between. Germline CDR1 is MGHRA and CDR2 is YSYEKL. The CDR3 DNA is TGCGCCAGCAGCCAAGAAGGGCAGGGAAGAAATCAGCCCCAGCATTTT. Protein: CASSQEGQGRNQPQHF.

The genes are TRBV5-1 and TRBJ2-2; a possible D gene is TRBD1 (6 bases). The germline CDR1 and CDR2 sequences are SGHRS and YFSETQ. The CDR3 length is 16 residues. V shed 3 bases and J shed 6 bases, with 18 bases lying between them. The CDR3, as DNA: TGCGCCAGCAGCTCGCCCAGGGGTATACACCCCGGGGAGCTGTTTTTT. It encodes CASSSPRGIHPGELFF. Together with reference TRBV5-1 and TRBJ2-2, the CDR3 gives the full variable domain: KAGVTQTPRYLIKTRGQQVTLSCSPISGHRSVSWYQQTPGQGLQFLFEYFSETQRNKGNFPGRFSGRQFSNSRSEMNVSTLELGDSALYLCASSSPRGIHPGELFFGEGSRLTVL.

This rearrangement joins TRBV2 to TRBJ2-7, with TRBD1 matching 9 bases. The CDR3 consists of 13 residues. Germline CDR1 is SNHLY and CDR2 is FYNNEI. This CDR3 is CAVPGQGAPAQYF. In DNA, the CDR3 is TGTGCTGTGCCGGGACAGGGAGCGCCGGCGCAGTACTTC.